This entry lists 24 T cell receptor beta chains sequenced from one sample in a study of tumor-infiltrating lymphocytes in localized non-small cell lung cancer. Profiled with immunoSEQ multiplex PCR; TCRdb holds only in-frame clones, not every one. The table includes roughly 13,000 clones, roughly 75% detected once. Sequenced input: lung tumor tissue. The source is a human donor with non-small cell lung cancer.

The chain couples TRBV28 to TRBJ2-7, with TRBD1 matching over 9 bases. CDR1 and CDR2 from the germline V gene are MDHEN and SYDVKM. The V and J ends lost 6 bases and 4 bases, in that order; junction bases with no gene match: 7. CDR3 length: 14 residues. DNA for the CDR3: TGTGCCAGCAGCCGGGACAGGGTCTTTTACGAGCAGTACTTC. Protein product: CASSRDRVFYEQYF.

CDR3: CASSPAGGQPYGYTF. The CDR3 coding sequence is TGTGCCAGCAGCCCCGCCGGGGGACAACCCTATGGCTACACCTTC. The rearrangement links TRBV5-4 to TRBJ1-2; maybe TRBD1 (6 bases). From germline, CDR1 is SGHNT and CDR2 YYREEE (reference sequence). Trimming took 4 bases from V and 4 from J, leaving 17 bases between them. The CDR3 spans 15 residues.

The rearrangement joins TRBV29-1 to TRBJ2-2; D ambiguous. CDR3 length: 15 residues. Germline V gene data show CDR1 as SQVTM and CDR2 as ANQGSEA. The ends were cut back, 4 bases at V and 2 bases at J, with 14 bases in the middle. The CDR3 nucleotides are TGCAGCGTTGGCCGAGGTCAGAGTAACACCGGGGAGCTGTTTTTT. Encoded protein: CSVGRGQSNTGELFF.

The CDR3 loop is CASSPGGREADTQYF. The CDR3 nucleotides are TGTGCCAGCAGTCCCGGGGGGCGGGAGGCGGATACGCAGTATTTT. This sequence joins TRBV6-1 and TRBJ2-3, with TRBD2 matching 8 bases. The CDR3 runs to 15 residues. With V trimmed by 5 bases and J by 6 bases, 10 bases remained unmatched. The germline V gene has CDR1 MNHNS and CDR2 SASEGT.

The chain uses TRBV5-1 and TRBJ1-1, with TRBD1 as a possible D gene (6 bases). V lost 0 bases and J 3 bases, leaving 6 bases between the germline ends. Germline V gives CDR1 SGHRS, CDR2 YFSETQ. CDR3 size: 13 residues. The CDR3: CASSLDRDTEAFF. In nucleotides, the CDR3 is TGCGCCAGCAGCTTGGACAGGGACACTGAAGCTTTCTTT.

A few counts support this clone. V gene TRBV5-5 combines with J gene TRBJ1-2; 7 bases line up with TRBD1. This CDR3 spans 15 amino acids. CDR1 SGHKS and CDR2 YYEKEE come from the germline V gene (reference sequence). After removal of 4 bases from V and 6 bases from J, the junction contained 12 bases not matched to a gene. This CDR3 reads CASSHTPGGADGYTF. CDR3 in DNA: TGTGCCAGCAGCCACACCCCAGGGGGGGCGGATGGCTACACCTTC.

The chain joins TRBV18 to TRBJ1-2; D unresolved. V dropped 3 bases and J dropped 3 bases, with 17 bases sitting between them. CDR1 is KGHSH, CDR2 LQKENI, per germline. The length of the CDR3 is 16 residues. The CDR3: CASSPDGPLVDYGYTF. The CDR3 DNA sequence: TGTGCCAGCTCACCGGACGGGCCCCTAGTAGACTATGGCTACACCTTC.

This chain connects TRBV7-6 to TRBJ2-7, with 10 bases matching TRBD2. The length of the CDR3 is 15 residues. Germline V gives CDR1 SGHVS, CDR2 FNYEAQ. Trimming took 5 bases from V and 2 from J; bases not matched to a gene: 6. For the CDR3, the DNA is TGTGCCAGCAGCCCTAGCGGGGGAAAGACCTACGAGCAGTACTTC. Its protein product is CASSPSGGKTYEQYF.

This clone showed up just a few times. The chain couples TRBV19 to TRBJ2-1, with D perhaps TRBD2 (5 bases). The length of the CDR3 is 13 residues. Trimming removed 6 bases from V and 8 bases from J, with 14 bases in between. In germline, CDR1 is LNHDA, CDR2 SQIVND (reference sequence). As DNA, the CDR3 is TGTGCCAGTAGGGTCTCCACCGGGGATGAGCAGTTCTTC. The encoded protein is CASRVSTGDEQFF.

The chain employs TRBV5-1 and TRBJ2-7; 9 positions agree with TRBD2. From germline, CDR1 is SGHRS and CDR2 YFSETQ. This CDR3 spans 17 amino acids. The junction had 11 bases not matched to a gene; V was cut back by 0 bases and J by 4 bases. CDR3 loop: CASSLGLADGSWYEQYF. In nucleotides, the CDR3 is TGCGCCAGCAGCTTGGGACTAGCGGATGGGAGTTGGTACGAGCAGTACTTC.

The V and J genes are TRBV6-5 and TRBJ1-1; D unclear. The CDR3 length is 16 residues. V lost 6 bases and J lost 0, with 17 bases in between. The germline gives CDR1 MNHEY, CDR2 SVGAGI. The CDR3 sequence is CASSYTRRFLNTEAFF. The CDR3 DNA sequence: TGTGCCAGCAGCTACACTCGTCGGTTCCTGAACACTGAAGCTTTCTTT.

This chain links TRBV5-1 with TRBJ1-4; the D gene is possibly TRBD1 (5 bases). With 4 bases removed from V and 6 bases from J, the gap between germline ends came to 16 bases. Germline CDR1 reads SGHRS; CDR2 reads YFSETQ. The CDR3 is 15 residues long. The CDR3: CASSPRGEYDEKLFF. In nucleotides, the CDR3 is TGCGCCAGCAGCCCCCGGGGGGAATATGATGAAAAACTGTTTTTT.

This clone was observed once. The chain carries TRBV5-6 and TRBJ2-2; 8 positions agree with TRBD2. The V and J ends lost 6 bases and 1 base, in that order; junction bases with no gene match: 8. The CDR3 sequence is 16 residues long. Germline CDR1 and CDR2: SGHDT and YYEEEE. CDR3 loop: CASTHPGGRNTGELFF. DNA for the CDR3: TGTGCCAGCACCCACCCGGGGGGGAGGAACACCGGGGAGCTGTTTTTT.

The chain carries TRBV6-4 and TRBJ2-1; 9 nucleotides agree with TRBD2. V was clipped by 5 bases and J by 2 bases; unmatched bases: 4. CDR1 is MRHNA, CDR2 SNTAGT, per germline. This CDR3 contains 15 residues. The CDR3 region is CASSRAGGTYNEQFF. The CDR3 region has the DNA TGTGCCAGCAGTAGAGCGGGGGGCACCTACAATGAGCAGTTCTTC.

The chain is built from TRBV11-2 and TRBJ1-3, with 7 bases aligning to TRBD1. Trimming removed 1 base from V and 4 bases from J; junction bases left unmatched: 1. Germline V lookup: CDR1 SGHAT, CDR2 FQNNGV. This CDR3 is 14 amino acids long. The CDR3 bases are TGTGCCAGCAGCTTAGTAGGGGGCGGAAACACCATATATTTT. The encoded protein is CASSLVGGGNTIYF.

The rearrangement uses TRBV7-2 and TRBJ2-1; D might be TRBD2 (6 bases). The V gene lost 1 base and the J gene lost 3 bases, with 16 bases spanning the gap. The CDR3 sequence is 17 residues long. Germline V gene data show CDR1 as SGHTA and CDR2 as FQGNSA. In DNA form, the CDR3 reads TGTGCCAGCAGCTTAGTTGCGCTAGCGAAAAACTACAATGAGCAGTTCTTC. Residues: CASSLVALAKNYNEQFF.

The gene calls are TRBV11-2 and TRBJ1-1; D ambiguous. V lost 10 bases, J lost 5 bases, and 26 bases lay in between. The CDR3 is 16 amino acids. From germline, CDR1 is SGHAT and CDR2 FQNNGV. CDR3 sequence: CAIPLAAIGVGTEAFF. As DNA, the CDR3 is TGTGCCATCCCCCTGGCAGCTATCGGGGTTGGGACTGAAGCTTTCTTT. The complete variable domain, with remaining parts taken from reference TRBV11-2 and TRBJ1-1, reads EAGVAQSPRYKIIEKRQSVAFWCNPISGHATLYWYQQILGQGPKLLIQFQNNGVVDDSQLPKDRFSAERLKGVDSTLKIQPAKLEDSAVYLCAIPLAAIGVGTEAFFGQGTRLTVV.

This clone has more than one count but fewer than ten. The chain carries TRBV10-1 and TRBJ2-7; TRBD2 matches at 11 bases. Looked up from germline, CDR1 is WNHNN and CDR2 is SYGVQD (reference sequence). This CDR3 region has 17 residues. V was clipped by 8 bases and J by 2 bases; unmatched bases: 14. CDR3 sequence: CASSNAFSGRGPYEQYF. The DNA of the CDR3 is TGCGCCAGCTCCAATGCATTTAGCGGGAGGGGTCCCTACGAGCAGTACTTC.

The chain joins TRBV18 to TRBJ2-7; 10 positions match TRBD2. Germline V gene sequence: CDR1 KGHSH, CDR2 LQKENI. With V trimmed by 5 bases and J by 0 bases, 1 base remained unmatched. The CDR3 sequence is 14 residues long. CDR3 loop: CASSGLADSYEQYF. The CDR3 bases are TGTGCCAGCTCAGGACTAGCGGACTCCTACGAGCAGTACTTC. Based on the CDR3 plus reference TRBV18 and TRBJ2-7, the full variable domain is NAGVMQNPRHLVRRRGQEARLRCSPMKGHSHVYWYRQLPEEGLKFMVYLQKENIIDESGMPKERFSAEFPKEGPSILRIQQVVRGDSAAYFCASSGLADSYEQYFGPGTRLTVT.

J is TRBJ2-1 and V is TRBV27; 9 nucleotides line up with TRBD2. CDR1 MNHEY and CDR2 SMNVEV come from the germline V gene (reference sequence). This CDR3 has 16 amino acids. Trimming cost V 5 bases and J 7 bases; bases outside gene matches: 12. CDR3 residues: CASSRRPGLAENEQFF. The CDR3 DNA follows: TGTGCCAGCAGTCGCCGACCGGGACTAGCTGAAAATGAGCAGTTCTTC.

The rearrangement joins TRBV10-2 to TRBJ1-1; D gene unclear. Germline V lookup: CDR1 WSHSY, CDR2 SAAADI. Trimming stripped 5 bases from V and 0 bases from J, with 7 bases between. CDR3 length equals 13 residues. As DNA, the CDR3 is TGCGCCAGCAGTTCTCCCTTGAACACTGAAGCTTTCTTT. Amino acid sequence: CASSSPLNTEAFF.

This clone has a handful of counts. The rearrangement links TRBV4-1 to TRBJ2-1, with 11 bases aligning to TRBD2. The V and J ends lost 6 bases and 8 bases, in that order; junction bases with no gene match: 9. CDR3 length equals 15 residues. Germline assignment: CDR1 MGHRA and CDR2 YSYEKL. CDR3 residues: CASRGTSGPWDEQFF. In nucleotides, the CDR3 is TGCGCCAGCAGGGGGACTAGCGGCCCCTGGGATGAGCAGTTCTTC.

The chain is built from TRBV19 and TRBJ2-2; 14 bases line up with TRBD2. V was pared by 5 bases and J by 6 bases, with 11 bases of the junction left unmatched. The germline V gene has CDR1 LNHDA and CDR2 SQIVND (reference sequence). This CDR3 has 18 amino acids. CDR3 loop: CASSSGLAGALSPGELFF. CDR3 sequence (DNA): TGTGCCAGTAGTTCGGGACTAGCGGGAGCCTTGTCTCCCGGGGAGCTGTTTTTT. The full variable domain, rest sourced from reference TRBV19 and TRBJ2-2, is DGGITQSPKYLFRKEGQNVTLSCEQNLNHDAMYWYRQDPGQGLRLIYYSQIVNDFQKGDIAEGYSVSREKKESFPLTVTSAQKNPTAFYLCASSSGLAGALSPGELFFGEGSRLTVL.

The rearrangement uses TRBV28 and TRBJ1-3; perhaps TRBD1 as D (5 bases). In germline, CDR1 is MDHEN, CDR2 SYDVKM. Between the trimmed V and J ends, which lost 7 bases and 8 bases, there was a span of 12 bases. This CDR3 has 12 amino acids. The CDR3 loop is CASTGTTHTIYF. The CDR3 DNA reads TGTGCCAGCACAGGGACTACGCACACCATATATTTT.